One sample yielded the 7 T cell receptor beta chains listed below, sequenced in a study of T cell responses to AZD1222 COVID-19 vaccine. Profiled with immunoSEQ multiplex PCR; TCRdb holds only in-frame clones, not every one. The profile shows tens of thousands of clones, roughly 80% of them singletons. The specimen was peripheral blood, collected 28 days after the second AZD1222 dose. The receptors were gathered from an adult who received the AZD1222 COVID-19 vaccine.

V gene TRBV9 combines with J gene TRBJ2-7; TRBD2 matches 8 bases. Germline V gene sequence: CDR1 SGDLS, CDR2 YYNGEE. V lost 5 bases, J lost 4 bases, and 11 bases stayed unmatched. The CDR3 is 15 residues long. This CDR3 reads CASSGTSGAAYEQYF. CDR3 sequence (DNA): TGTGCCAGCAGTGGCACTAGCGGAGCGGCATACGAGCAGTACTTC. The full variable domain, completed using reference TRBV9 and TRBJ2-7, is DSGVTQTPKHLITATGQRVTLRCSPRSGDLSVYWYQQSLDQGLQFLIQYYNGEERAKGNILERFSAQQFPDLHSELNLSSLELGDSALYFCASSGTSGAAYEQYFGPGTRLTVT.

This chain links TRBV7-8 with TRBJ2-7; D uncertain. The CDR3 is made up of 13 amino acids. The V and J ends lost 1 base and 4 bases respectively, with 8 bases between them. Germline V lookup: CDR1 SGHVS, CDR2 FQNEAQ. CDR3 coding DNA: TGTGCCAGCAGCTTAGGGCCCAATTACGAGCAGTACTTC. Translating it yields CASSLGPNYEQYF.

The gene calls are TRBV11-2 and TRBJ2-7; TRBD1 is a possible D gene (8 bases). V lost 2 bases to trimming and J lost 1 base, with 18 bases between them. The CDR3 totals 17 residues. CDR1 is SGHAT, CDR2 FQNNGV, per germline. CDR3 residues: CASSLSQGGVRSYEQYF. CDR3 nucleotide sequence: TGTGCCAGCAGCTTATCACAGGGGGGGGTTCGGTCCTACGAGCAGTACTTC.

J is TRBJ1-6 and V is TRBV7-6; D unresolved. Germline V gene data show CDR1 as SGHVS and CDR2 as FNYEAQ. The length of the CDR3 is 15 residues. V was trimmed by 4 bases and J by 0 bases, leaving 7 bases between them. The CDR3 spells CASSSSSSYNSPLHF. The CDR3 nucleotides read TGTGCCAGCAGCTCCAGTAGCTCCTATAATTCACCCCTCCACTTT.

The chain links TRBV6-1 to TRBJ1-6; D is unclear. V shed 3 bases and J shed 0 bases, with 6 bases lying between them. Per the germline V gene, CDR1 is MNHNS and CDR2 is SASEGT. This CDR3 has 15 amino acids. The CDR3 here is CASSEGYSYNSPLHF. The CDR3 DNA is TGTGCCAGCAGTGAGGGGTACTCCTATAATTCACCCCTCCACTTT.

The rearrangement links TRBV7-9 to TRBJ1-1; D may be TRBD1 (5 bases). Germline CDR1 and CDR2: SEHNR and FQNEAQ (reference sequence). CDR3 length: 17 residues. V was clipped by 5 bases and J by 1 base, with 20 bases between them. DNA of the CDR3: TGTGCCAGCAGCGTACGGGACCTAAACTATAAGAACACTGAAGCTTTCTTT. Amino acids: CASSVRDLNYKNTEAFF.

A single count supports this clone. The chain has TRBV30 and TRBJ1-6, with D unclear. The V gene's germline CDR1 is GTSNPN and CDR2 SVGIG (reference sequence). V was trimmed by 4 bases and J by 0 bases, leaving 16 bases between them. The CDR3 length is 17 residues. DNA for the CDR3: TGTGCCTGGATGGAGGGAACAACGAGCTCCTATAATTCACCCCTCCACTTT. It is translated as CAWMEGTTSSYNSPLHF.